This T cell receptor (beta chain) appears in the sequencing data of a study of tumor-infiltrating lymphocytes in primary liver carcinoma (dated by TCRdb to 2016 to 2017). Context from the whole study: Surgical resection was performed in China between November 2015 and 2016 on a few patients with histopathologically diagnosed primary liver carcinoma. Samples yielded roughly 3.5 to 7.13 million productive TCRbeta reads; read depth did not differ significantly between tissue types. Across five regions of each liver tumor, along with adjacent normal tissue and blood, the study brought together TCRbeta repertoire sequencing, expression microarrays and whole-exome sequencing. A total of 35 or so specimens from 5 patients, comprising 25 or so tumor regions, 5 adjacent noncancerous liver tissues and 5 peripheral blood samples, were covered by TCRbeta repertoire sequencing. High reproducibility was observed for the technical replicate repertoires, with mean shared-clone rates approximately 0.9 and correlation coefficients above 0.95. Hepatocellular carcinoma (four) or combined HCC and intrahepatic cholangiocarcinoma (one) was present in the five patients, who were three men and two women aged 30 to 69 years. Tumors of the five patients were stage T1-T3 N0M0 with maximum diameters of roughly 4.2 to 10 cm.

Using a constant-region primer and ProtoScript II reverse transcriptase, TCRbeta-specific cDNA was reverse-transcribed from about 460 ng total RNA. The TCRbeta libraries were prepared through three rounds of nested multiplex PCR following a slightly modified ARM-PCR procedure. The first two PCR rounds used multiplex TRBV1-TRBV30 forward primers with a Cbeta reverse primer, each for approximately 11 cycles. Sample barcodes and Illumina adapters were attached in a final 25-cycle PCR using Deep VentR polymerase. Before sequencing, amplicons between 200 and 500 bp were purified from gel using a QIAquick gel extraction kit. TCRbeta amplicons were sequenced on an Illumina HiSeq 2500 with 250-bp paired-end reads. In the source study's methods: Quality trimming of reads was performed with Trimmomatic v0.33, and paired reads were merged with FLASH v1.2.11 so that full CDR3 sequences could be recovered. V, D and J germline segments were assigned to the rearranged TCRbeta sequences by MiGEC v1.2.1b. Clonotype statistics and Shannon-Wiener diversity indices were computed with VDJtools v1.0.0. To reduce sampling bias, subsequent analyses other than the diversity analysis used only the 250 most abundant clonotypes in each sample. TCRdb reanalyzed the raw reads on its own, using fastp at Q25 for trimming and MiXCR for clone calling, and kept in-frame beta chains. For every CDR3 protein sequence, its rows merge into one entry that carries the most common genes and DNA. The V and J calls, along with clone size, are taken from TCRdb and not from the paper's own processing. This sample is represented by 330,000 or so distinct CDR3 sequences; less than 70% of them were singletons. Of the sample, under 8% is held by the ten largest clones.

What the work shows at the level of the full study, not this receptor alone: Bulk unsorted samples precluded comparing CD4+ and CD8+ T cell repertoires. Only a few patients were included in the study, and the authors note that the findings should be validated in a larger study. Because sequencing covered only the TCR beta chain and unpaired alpha chains were not captured, true repertoire diversity is likely underestimated. The top 250 clones accounted for a significantly greater share of the repertoire in tumors than in blood (p = 0.039). Consistent with antigen-driven expansion, pairs of tumor regions showed higher repertoire overlap (mean about 36%) than either tumor-adjacent pairs (approximately 17%) or tumor-blood pairs (around 14%).

From its cysteine to its phenylalanine, the CDR3 spans 15 amino acids. This entry keeps only the CDR3 DNA: 45 bases, framed from base 1. Based on the germline V gene, the CDR1 and CDR2 sequences are SGHAT and FQNNGV. TRIzol reagent was used to extract blood RNA from unsorted whole blood, while the DNeasy Blood & Tissue kit provided the germline DNA. Patients had chronic HBV infection and were treatment-naive at sampling. Before surgery, approximately 4 milliliters of peripheral blood were collected into K2EDTA tubes. Regarding this clonotype: Its antigen remains undetermined. One end of the junction varies from germline; a read error may be responsible.

Recombination connected TRBV11-2 to TRBJ2-1, and perhaps TRBD1 as D gene, on 5 matching bases. This TCR was recovered from a man between 35 and 55 years old with primary liver carcinoma and hepatitis B virus infection. The material sequenced was peripheral blood. At the DNA level, the sequence is TGTGCCAGCAGCCTAGACGAGACAGCACATCTTGAGCAGTCCTTC. The resulting protein is CASSLDETAHLEQSF.